One sample yielded the 25 T cell receptor beta chains listed below, sequenced in a study of T-cell memory formation after mild COVID-19. TCRdb used MiXCR to reprocess the 5' RACE reads, holding one entry per CDR3 protein. This table holds 560,000 or so distinct CDR3 sequences, roughly 17% found once. Sequenced: PBMCs or a T cell subset sorted from them (not recorded which). These receptors all come from an adult woman who had mild COVID-19 (a few samples of this study predate the infection). Cell type and time point are not known.

The rearrangement uses TRBV9 and TRBJ2-5; 7 bases align to TRBD1. The trim removed 3 bases at V and 4 bases at J, leaving 6 bases unmatched. CDR1 and CDR2 (germline): SGDLS, YYNGEE. The CDR3 spans 14 residues. CDR3 protein: CASSATGTVETQYF. CDR3 coding DNA: TGTGCCAGCAGCGCGACCGGGACAGTAGAGACCCAGTACTTC.

The chain combines TRBV6-1 with TRBJ1-2; 8 nucleotides align to TRBD1. V trimming: 4 bases; J trimming: 4 bases; junction bases outside the gene matches: 17. Germline V gene data show CDR1 as MNHNS and CDR2 as SASEGT. The CDR3 contains 18 residues. The CDR3 bases are TGTGCCAGCAGTGCCCCTACAGGGGGTCTCGGGTTGGGCTATGGCTACACCTTC. This gives the protein CASSAPTGGLGLGYGYTF.

This clonotype was recorded at least ten times. The V and J genes are TRBV2 and TRBJ2-1; 7 bases fit TRBD2. CDR1 and CDR2 from the germline V gene are SNHLY and FYNNEI. The CDR3 runs 14 residues. V trimming: 7 bases; J trimming: 8 bases; junction bases outside the gene matches: 11. In DNA form, the CDR3 reads TGTGCCAGCAAGGATCCAGCGGGATTTGATGAGCAGTTCTTC. Translating it yields CASKDPAGFDEQFF.

This clonotype was seen just once. V usage is TRBV14 and J usage is TRBJ1-2; no clear D. CDR3 length: 13 amino acids. CDR1 and CDR2 (germline): SGHDN, FVKESK. Trimming left V 1 base short and J 4 bases short, with 7 bases between. This chain's CDR3 is CASSQGTTYGYTF. As DNA, the CDR3 is TGTGCCAGCAGCCAAGGGACTACCTATGGCTACACCTTC.

In its sample, this clonotype was seen many times. This chain joins TRBV4-3 and TRBJ2-7; 7 bases align to TRBD1. V shed 4 bases and J 3 bases; nucleotides not matched to a gene: 12. The germline CDR1 and CDR2 sequences are LGHNA and YSLEER. The CDR3 covers 16 residues. CDR3 in DNA: TGCGCCAGCAGCCCACAGGGGACCCAGGTTATCTACGAGCAGTACTTC. Amino acid sequence: CASSPQGTQVIYEQYF.

The chain joins TRBV27 to TRBJ2-7; TRBD2 matches 11 bases. CDR3 size: 14 residues. V gave up 5 bases and J gave up 6 bases; unmatched junction bases: 6. Germline CDR1 is MNHEY and CDR2 is SMNVEV (reference sequence). DNA for the CDR3: TGTGCCAGCAGTCTACGACTAGCGGGACTCGAGCAGTACTTC. It yields the protein CASSLRLAGLEQYF.

This clonotype showed up just a few times. The V gene is TRBV24-1, the J gene TRBJ1-2; 9 nucleotides line up with TRBD1. The CDR3 is 16 amino acids. Per the germline V gene, CDR1 is KGHDR and CDR2 is SFDVKD. The J segment lost 0 bases and the V segment lost 6 bases, leaving 7 bases of the junction unmatched. Here the CDR3 reads CATSQQGASTNYGYTF. CDR3 DNA: TGTGCCACCAGTCAACAGGGGGCATCGACTAACTATGGCTACACCTTC.

This clonotype turned up a few times. V usage is TRBV7-3 and J usage is TRBJ2-1, with 8 bases lining up with TRBD2. Trimming at V came to 5 bases and at J to 4 bases, leaving 7 bases not matched to a gene. The CDR3 has 15 amino acids. Germline values: CDR1 SGHTA, CDR2 FQGTGA. This chain's CDR3 is CASSPAGGFYNEQFF. The CDR3 bases are TGTGCCAGCAGCCCCGCGGGAGGATTTTACAATGAGCAGTTCTTC.

In this sample, this clonotype turned up a few times. J is TRBJ2-1 and V is TRBV6-5; 12 bases are a match to TRBD2. Trimming at V came to 5 bases and at J to 5 bases, leaving 7 bases not matched to a gene. There are 16 residues in the CDR3. Looked up from germline, CDR1 is MNHEY and CDR2 is SVGAGI. CDR3 sequence (DNA): TGTGCCAGCAGTCATCTAGCGGGGGGGCCGGACAATGAGCAGTTCTTC. Translating it yields CASSHLAGGPDNEQFF.

This clonotype was seen only a few times. V gene TRBV7-9 combines with J gene TRBJ1-1, with no clear D. With 4 bases removed from V and 5 bases from J, the gap between germline ends came to 17 bases. Germline V gene lookup returns CDR1 SEHNR and CDR2 FQNEAQ (reference sequence). The CDR3 contains 15 residues. CDR3 nucleotide sequence: TGTGCCAGCAGCTCCCAGAGCAAGGGTGGTACTGAAGCTTTCTTT. This sequence encodes CASSSQSKGGTEAFF.

This clonotype turned up a few times. This chain connects TRBV15 to TRBJ2-7; 8 nucleotides agree with TRBD1. The CDR3 is made up of 15 amino acids. Germline assignment: CDR1 LNHNV and CDR2 YYDKDF (reference sequence). Losses at the gene ends were 0 bases for V and 3 bases for J; bases not matched to a gene: 4. The chain's CDR3 is CATSRDRQGIYEQYF. The CDR3, as DNA: TGTGCCACCAGCAGAGATCGACAGGGGATCTACGAGCAGTACTTC. The full variable domain, rest sourced from reference TRBV15 and TRBJ2-7, is DAMVIQNPRYQVTQFGKPVTLSCSQTLNHNVMYWYQQKSSQAPKLLFHYYDKDFNNEADTPDNFQSRRPNTSFCFLDIRSPGLGDTAMYLCATSRDRQGIYEQYFGPGTRLTVT.

This clonotype has just a few counts. The V and J genes are TRBV27 and TRBJ2-7; TRBD2 aligns across 8 bases. Losses at the gene ends were 0 bases for V and 7 bases for J; bases not matched to a gene: 8. CDR1 MNHEY and CDR2 SMNVEV come from the germline V gene (reference sequence). There are 15 residues in the CDR3. CDR3 coding DNA: TGTGCCAGCAGTTTATCCACGGGAGGGGCGAGTGAGCAGTACTTC. Translating gives CASSLSTGGASEQYF.

This clonotype was seen ten or more times. The chain links TRBV5-1 to TRBJ2-2; a possible D gene is TRBD2 (6 bases). The V end lost 3 bases, the J end lost 0 bases, and 27 bases lay between the germline ends. There are 21 residues in the CDR3. Germline V gene lookup returns CDR1 SGHRS and CDR2 YFSETQ. The CDR3 loop reads CASSSTRSGVLGISNTGELFF. The CDR3 DNA reads as TGCGCCAGCAGCTCGACACGTTCGGGGGTATTGGGTATCTCGAACACCGGGGAGCTGTTTTTT.

The V and J genes are TRBV11-2 and TRBJ2-1; a possible D gene is TRBD2 (6 bases). V was cut by 4 bases and J by 5 bases, with 15 bases left in between. There are 15 residues in the CDR3. Germline CDR1 SGHAT, CDR2 FQNNGV. The CDR3: CASSSGTPGHNEQFF. CDR3 sequence (DNA): TGTGCCAGCAGCTCCGGGACTCCGGGGCACAATGAGCAGTTCTTC.

The sample holds one count of this clonotype. V usage is TRBV19 and J usage is TRBJ1-5; TRBD1 aligns across 7 bases. The CDR3 is 14 amino acids. In germline, CDR1 is LNHDA, CDR2 SQIVND (reference sequence). V lost 3 bases to trimming and J lost 4 bases; unmatched junction nucleotides: 3. The CDR3 sequence: CASSIRGPNQPQHF. In DNA form, the CDR3 reads TGTGCCAGTAGTATTAGGGGGCCGAATCAGCCCCAGCATTTT.

The V call is TRBV27, the J call TRBJ2-7; 15 nucleotides agree with TRBD2. Trimming removed 5 bases from V and 2 bases from J; junction bases left unmatched: 7. CDR1 is MNHEY, CDR2 SMNVEV, per germline (reference sequence). CDR3 length equals 17 residues. The CDR3 reads CASSTRTSGRAPYEQYF. DNA of the CDR3: TGTGCCAGCAGTACCCGGACTAGCGGGAGGGCCCCCTACGAGCAGTACTTC.

The chain has TRBV24-1 and TRBJ2-1; TRBD2 aligns across 11 bases. The V gene's germline CDR1 is KGHDR and CDR2 SFDVKD. V shed 0 bases and J 9 bases; nucleotides not matched to a gene: 9. The CDR3 covers 17 residues. The DNA for the CDR3 is TGTGCCACCAGTGATTTGCAATTAGCGGGAGGGCAGGGTGAGCAGTTCTTC. Its protein is CATSDLQLAGGQGEQFF.

This clonotype was counted between two and nine times. The chain uses TRBV7-3 and TRBJ1-4, with D unclear. Germline V gene lookup returns CDR1 SGHTA and CDR2 FQGTGA. The CDR3 has 13 amino acids. V lost 3 bases to trimming and J lost 6 bases, with 8 bases between them. CDR3 sequence reads: CASSFTQDEKLFF. In DNA, the CDR3 is TGTGCCAGCAGCTTTACGCAGGATGAAAAACTGTTTTTT.

The rearrangement links TRBV6-1 to TRBJ2-2; D uncertain. The CDR3 is made up of 13 amino acids. Trimming shortened V by 1 base and J by 11 bases, and 11 bases separated the two germline ends. CDR1 and CDR2 from the germline V gene are MNHNS and SASEGT. CDR3 DNA sequence: TGTGCCAGCAGTGAAGTGGGCCACAAAGAGCTGTTTTTT. Protein product: CASSEVGHKELFF.

A few counts support this clonotype. This rearrangement joins TRBV6-1 to TRBJ2-7; D is uncertain. The CDR3 has 13 residues. Germline CDR1 is MNHNS and CDR2 is SASEGT. V dropped 2 bases and J dropped 6 bases, with 11 bases sitting between them. CDR3 amino acids: CASSEYSGSEQYF. CDR3 bases: TGTGCCAGCAGTGAATATAGTGGAAGCGAGCAGTACTTC.

The chain uses TRBV16 and TRBJ2-4, with D unclear. Germline values: CDR1 KGHSY, CDR2 FQNENV. The CDR3 runs 15 residues. V was shortened by 0 bases and J by 0 bases, with 6 bases between the two germline ends. The CDR3: CASSQSHLAKNIQYF. CDR3 nucleotide sequence: TGTGCCAGCAGCCAATCCCACCTAGCCAAAAACATTCAGTACTTC.

The gene calls are TRBV25-1 and TRBJ1-1; D remains ambiguous. In germline, CDR1 is MGHDK, CDR2 SYGVNS. CDR3 length equals 13 residues. The V end lost 1 base, the J end lost 0 bases, and 3 bases lay between the germline ends. CDR3 region: CASSESLNTEAFF. The CDR3 DNA reads TGTGCCAGCAGTGAATCACTGAACACTGAAGCTTTCTTT.

This clonotype was recorded a few times. The V gene is TRBV15, the J gene TRBJ2-1; TRBD2 matches 9 bases. Losses at the gene ends were 4 bases for V and 10 bases for J; bases not matched to a gene: 11. The CDR3 spans 15 residues. The germline CDR1 and CDR2 sequences are LNHNV and YYDKDF (reference sequence). The CDR3 coding sequence is TGTGCCACCAGCAACGGGCGGGGGGGAGTCAGGGAGCAGTTCTTC. Translating gives CATSNGRGGVREQFF.

This CDR3 is CASSARTGRATNEKLFF. The CDR3 DNA is TGTGCCAGCAGCGCCCGGACAGGGCGCGCAACTAATGAAAAACTGTTTTTT. This chain links TRBV7-6 with TRBJ1-4; 8 bases agree with TRBD1. The V gene end was trimmed by 5 bases and the J gene end by 0 bases; junction bases not matched to a gene: 8. CDR3 length: 17 amino acids. CDR1 is SGHVS, CDR2 FNYEAQ, per germline.

This clonotype has more than one count but fewer than ten. V and J are TRBV4-2 and TRBJ1-1; the D is unclear. The germline V and J ends were trimmed by 0 bases and 11 bases, with 19 bases remaining between them. This CDR3 is built from 15 residues. The germline V gene encodes CDR1 LGHNA and CDR2 YNFKEQ. This CDR3 is CASSQDRSGVAWAFF. The CDR3 DNA reads as TGTGCCAGCAGCCAAGATCGAAGTGGTGTGGCCTGGGCTTTCTTT.